Below, 17 T cell receptor beta chains from the same sample are listed, as sequenced in a study of T cell responses to AZD1222 COVID-19 vaccine. Assay: immunoSEQ multiplex PCR; the TCRdb copy retains only in-frame clones and omits some. The sample consists of 55,000 to 85,000 clones, 65% to 85% of them appearing once. Sequenced here: peripheral blood, sampled on day 0 of AZD1222 vaccination. These receptors were taken from an adult in good health.

The chain uses TRBV3-1 (or the pseudogene TRBV3-2) and TRBJ2-1; 9 bases fit TRBD2. Trimming at V came to 3 bases and at J to 3 bases, leaving 9 bases not matched to a gene. This CDR3 comprises 17 residues. CDR1 and CDR2 (germline): LGHDT, YNNKEL (reference sequence). In DNA form, the CDR3 reads TGTGCCAGCAGCCAGGACCTTAGCGGGGGAGTCTACAATGAGCAGTTCTTC. This gives the protein CASSQDLSGGVYNEQFF.

V gene TRBV28 combines with J gene TRBJ1-2; no clear D gene. The CDR3 has 13 amino acids. The germline gives CDR1 MDHEN, CDR2 SYDVKM. V lost 6 bases, J lost 2 bases, and 10 bases lay in between. The CDR3 region has the DNA TGTGCCAGCAGGCCGGGGAGGAACTATGGCTACACCTTC. This sequence encodes CASRPGRNYGYTF.

This chain connects TRBV5-8 to TRBJ2-5, with no clear D. The CDR3 runs 14 residues. Trimming left V 0 bases short and J 1 base short, with 7 bases between. Germline assignment: CDR1 SGHTS and CDR2 YDEGEE. The CDR3 coding sequence is TGTGCCAGCAGCTTGGTGGCGTTCCAAGAGACCCAGTACTTC. This gives the protein CASSLVAFQETQYF.

V usage is TRBV7-8 and J usage is TRBJ1-1; no reliable D call. V was clipped by 2 bases and J by 4 bases, with 14 bases between them. Germline V gives CDR1 SGHVS, CDR2 FQNEAQ. The CDR3 sequence is 15 residues long. The CDR3 sequence is CASSLYPGLGTEAFF. CDR3 DNA: TGTGCCAGCAGCTTATACCCCGGATTAGGCACTGAAGCTTTCTTT.

The rearrangement uses TRBV9 and TRBJ2-1; TRBD2 matches at 8 bases. The V gene's germline CDR1 is SGDLS and CDR2 YYNGEE. Trimming took 0 bases from V and 7 from J; bases not matched to a gene: 6. The CDR3 has 15 residues. CDR3 sequence (DNA): TGTGCCAGCAGCGTAGCCGGGGGGGAAGAAAATGAGCAGTTCTTC. It is translated as CASSVAGGEENEQFF.

This clone was recorded once. The chain recombines TRBV5-1 with TRBJ2-5; no firm D call. CDR1 is SGHRS, CDR2 YFSETQ, per germline. Trimming removed 0 bases from V and 7 bases from J, with 10 bases in between. This CDR3 has 13 amino acids. CDR3 protein: CASSLGESATQYF. The CDR3 nucleotides read TGCGCCAGCAGCTTGGGCGAGTCGGCGACCCAGTACTTC.

This chain connects TRBV3-1 (or the pseudogene TRBV3-2) to TRBJ2-1; D may match TRBD1 or TRBD2 (6 bases each). With 1 base removed from V and 8 bases from J, the gap between germline ends came to 9 bases. The CDR3 has 13 residues. The germline V gene encodes CDR1 LGHDT and CDR2 YNNKEL (reference sequence). In DNA, the CDR3 is TGTGCCAGCAGCCAAGCCGGGGGCTATGAGCAGTTCTTC. This codes for CASSQAGGYEQFF.

V is TRBV4-2 and J is TRBJ1-5; 9 bases fit TRBD1. Germline V gene data show CDR1 as LGHNA and CDR2 as YNFKEQ. The CDR3 extends over 17 amino acids. J lost 6 bases, V lost 2 bases, and 11 bases had no gene match. In DNA form, the CDR3 reads TGTGCCAGCAGCCAAACTACGGGACAGGGTGCGGTTCAGCCCCAGCATTTT. This encodes CASSQTTGQGAVQPQHF.

There are a few counts of this clone. The chain carries TRBV28 and TRBJ1-5; possible D gene TRBD1, 6 bases. The CDR3 loop spans 16 amino acids. V lost 4 bases and J 9 bases, leaving 22 bases between the germline ends. Germline V gene data show CDR1 as MDHEN and CDR2 as SYDVKM. The CDR3 nucleotides are TGTGCCAGCAGTTCCCCATTCCCAGGGGCCAGGGGGCCCCAGCATTTT. Protein sequence: CASSSPFPGARGPQHF. Variable domain in full (rest from reference TRBV28 and TRBJ1-5): DVKVTQSSRYLVKRTGEKVFLECVQDMDHENMFWYRQDPGLGLRLIYFSYDVKMKEKGDIPEGYSVSREKKERFSLILESASTNQTSMYLCASSSPFPGARGPQHFGDGTRLSIL.

The rearrangement joins TRBV10-1 to TRBJ1-1; 7 bases agree with TRBD1. Germline CDR1 is WNHNN and CDR2 is SYGVQD (reference sequence). V shed 6 bases and J 7 bases; nucleotides not matched to a gene: 11. The CDR3 runs to 14 residues. CDR3 DNA: TGCGCCAGCAGAGTCCAGGGGGTAGATGGTGAAGCTTTCTTT. This sequence encodes CASRVQGVDGEAFF.

The V gene is TRBV11-2, the J gene TRBJ2-2, with TRBD2 matching over 12 bases. The germline V gene has CDR1 SGHAT and CDR2 FQNNGV. V lost 5 bases and J lost 3; bases outside the gene matches: 7. This CDR3 is 17 amino acids long. CDR3: CASSPRLAGVDTGELFF. CDR3 in DNA: TGTGCCAGCAGCCCTAGACTAGCGGGGGTTGACACCGGGGAGCTGTTTTTT. Using reference TRBV11-2 and TRBJ2-2 for the parts outside the CDR3, the full variable domain is EAGVAQSPRYKIIEKRQSVAFWCNPISGHATLYWYQQILGQGPKLLIQFQNNGVVDDSQLPKDRFSAERLKGVDSTLKIQPAKLEDSAVYLCASSPRLAGVDTGELFFGEGSRLTVL.

This chain uses TRBV5-1 with TRBJ1-1, with a tentative D call TRBD1 (5 bases). This CDR3 spans 14 amino acids. The germline V gene encodes CDR1 SGHRS and CDR2 YFSETQ. The V gene lost 0 bases and the J gene lost 5 bases, with 11 bases spanning the gap. The CDR3 nucleotides are TGCGCCAGCAGCTTGGATGGGGGTGGAACTGAAGCTTTCTTT. As protein: CASSLDGGGTEAFF.

The rearrangement uses TRBV28 and TRBJ2-7; D remains ambiguous. The CDR3 covers 14 residues. The germline CDR1 and CDR2 sequences are MDHEN and SYDVKM. V was trimmed by 5 bases and J by 2 bases, leaving 13 bases between them. CDR3 DNA sequence: TGTGCCAGCAGTGTCTCAGGTCCTACCTACGAGCAGTACTTC. Residues: CASSVSGPTYEQYF. Together with reference TRBV28 and TRBJ2-7, the CDR3 gives the full variable domain: DVKVTQSSRYLVKRTGEKVFLECVQDMDHENMFWYRQDPGLGLRLIYFSYDVKMKEKGDIPEGYSVSREKKERFSLILESASTNQTSMYLCASSVSGPTYEQYFGPGTRLTVT.

This chain joins TRBV7-9 and TRBJ2-2, with TRBD1 matching 7 bases. V trimming: 5 bases; J trimming: 7 bases; junction bases outside the gene matches: 10. Germline loops: CDR1 SEHNR, CDR2 FQNEAQ (reference sequence). The CDR3 consists of 15 residues. CDR3 nucleotides: TGTGCCAGCAGCCTAACGACAGGGTATAACGGGGAGCTGTTTTTT. It translates to CASSLTTGYNGELFF.

This rearrangement joins TRBV10-3 to TRBJ1-1; no definite D call. The CDR3 totals 13 residues. Germline CDR1 and CDR2: ENHRY and SYGVKD. Trimming removed 6 bases at V and 3 bases at J, with 11 bases between. The CDR3 loop reads CAISHGLHTEAFF. As DNA, the CDR3 is TGTGCCATCAGCCACGGACTGCACACTGAAGCTTTCTTT.

Turning to this clone: The same CDR3 is also encoded by other DNA sequences in this sample. The V gene is TRBV18, the J gene TRBJ1-1; D is unresolved. The germline CDR1 and CDR2 sequences are KGHSH and LQKENI. The CDR3 length is 13 residues. V lost 3 bases to trimming and J lost 1 base, with 6 bases between them. This CDR3 is CASSPSENTEAFF. Written as DNA, the CDR3 is TGTGCCAGCTCACCCTCCGAGAACACTGAAGCTTTCTTT.

The chain combines TRBV6-5 with TRBJ2-7; weak D call: TRBD2 (6 bases). V gave up 8 bases and J gave up 4 bases, with 12 bases separating them. In germline, CDR1 is MNHEY, CDR2 SVGAGI. The CDR3 has 12 residues. CDR3 DNA sequence: TGTGCCAGCTCGGTGGGGGGTTACGAGCAGTACTTC. Encoded protein: CASSVGGYEQYF.